This T cell receptor beta chain originates from a study of human T cells and chemical hapten exposure. TCRdb itself ran the RACE reads through MiXCR, one entry per CDR3 protein. The sample contains 65,000 to 95,000 distinct CDR3 sequences, 6.5% to 8.5% of which appear only once. CDR3 size: 14 residues. Germline CDR1 KGHSH, CDR2 LQKENI. V lost 2 bases, J lost 0 bases, and 7 bases lay in between. Time point in this sample: patch test 2, 6 weeks after DPC sensitization. The treatment here: therapeutic diphenylcyclopropenone sensitization with weekly scalp DPC. This clonotype was observed a handful of times.

The chain has TRBV18 and TRBJ1-1; D not resolved. The receptor's source is a young woman with alopecia areata. Some clones in this sample may be carry-over from other donors' samples. Material: whole blood, obtained in connection with sensitization to the hapten diphenylcyclopropenone (DPC). CDR3: CASSPGEMNTEAFF. For the CDR3, the DNA is TGTGCCAGCTCACCAGGGGAGATGAACACTGAAGCTTTCTTT.